Sequencing of this T cell receptor beta chain was carried out in a study of cytomegalovirus exposure and HLA in healthy donors. The J segment lost 5 bases and the V segment lost 5 bases, leaving 11 bases of the junction unmatched. Germline V gene data show CDR1 as MNHNS and CDR2 as SASEGT. The CDR3 length is 15 residues. As regards this clone: Antigen: not known.

It was with 60 Vbeta and 13 Jbeta primers that the PCR ran. Clones were sequenced by immunoSEQ multiplex PCR, and TCRdb holds only the in-frame ones, with some missing. Of 100,000 or so clones in the sample, about four fifths were seen once. Whole-study findings and limits: The study designated roughly 160 TCR beta chains cytomegalovirus-associated.

This sequence was found in a female donor in good health and CMV-seropositive. The rearrangement links TRBV6-1 to TRBJ2-7, with 8 bases lining up with TRBD2. What was sequenced was PBMCs. The CDR3 coding sequence is TGTGCCAGCAGTCCCCGGGGACTAGAGGGGAACGAGCAGTACTTC. This translates into CASSPRGLEGNEQYF.